The rows below give T cell receptor beta chains drawn from one sample of a study of OX40 agonist ivuxolimab in advanced cancers. TCRdb keeps only in-frame clones here, not all; method: immunoSEQ multiplex PCR. The sample lists 65,000 to 100,000 clones, more than 85% seen once, with about 6.6% in the top ten. The sequencing here drew on CD4+ or CD8+ T cells sorted from blood, taken in a trial of the OX40 agonist ivuxolimab. The receptors here all came from an adult with an advanced solid tumor such as melanoma, head and neck, liver or kidney cancer. The CDR3 runs from the conserved cysteine through the conserved F or W. D genes are given only for firm matches. Size is stated for part of the rows, as once, few or many counts, or as a class when the clone is expanded.

>TRBJ2-7|TRBV19|TRBD1|.
TGTGCCAGTAGTATAGGTCGGGACAGGGGCCACGAGCAGTACTTC
CASSIGRDRGHEQYF
>TRBJ2-1|TRBV19|.|few
TGTGCCAGTAGTCTCCTTTTCAATGAGCAGTTCTTC
CASSLLFNEQFF
>TRBJ2-7|TRBV9|TRBD1|.
TGTGCCAGCAGCAAGGCCGGGACAGGGGCCTACGAGCAGTACTTC
CASSKAGTGAYEQYF
>TRBJ2-3|TRBV5-1|TRBD1|.
TGCGCCAGCAGCTCGTTTGGGACAGGACTAGATACGCAGTATTTT
CASSSFGTGLDTQYF
>TRBJ1-1|TRBV28|.|.
TGTGCCAGCATGCGCTCTGAAGCTTTCTTT
CASMRSEAFF
>TRBJ1-2|TRBV6-1|.|few
TGTGCCAGCAGTCAAGGGCCAAACTATGGCTACACCTTC
CASSQGPNYGYTF
>TRBJ2-5|TRBV15|TRBD2|.
TGTGCCACCAGCAGGGGGGGGGAGACCCAGTACTTC
CATSRGGETQYF
>TRBJ2-7|TRBV30|TRBD2|.
TGTGCCTGGACGGGTGCGGGGGGCTTTTACGAGCAGTACTTC
CAWTGAGGFYEQYF
>TRBJ2-1|TRBV5-4|.|.
TGTGCCAGCAGCTCGGAGTCGGGGGCGCTGAGACAGTTCTTC
CASSSESGALRQFF
>TRBJ1-2|TRBV20-1|.|.
TGCAGTGCAACGAATTTGGGCTACACCTTC
CSATNLGYTF
>TRBJ1-3|TRBV6-5|.|once
TGTGCCAGCAGTGTACAATTCTCTGGAAACACCATATATTTT
CASSVQFSGNTIYF
>TRBJ1-2|TRBV30|.|once
TGTGCCTGGAGTCCCTCGGGGGACTATGGCTACACCTTC
CAWSPSGDYGYTF
>TRBJ2-5|TRBV5-1|.|.
TGCGCCAGCAGAAAAGAATACCAAGAGACCCAGTACTTC
CASRKEYQETQYF
>TRBJ1-2|TRBV9|TRBD1|.
TGTGCCAGCAGCTTCCGGGACAGAGGGAACTATGGCTACACCTTC
CASSFRDRGNYGYTF
>TRBJ1-3|TRBV4-1|.|.
TGCGCCAGCAGCCACAACAGGGTCCTTGGAAACACCATATATTTT
CASSHNRVLGNTIYF
>TRBJ2-7|TRBV6-1|.|.
TGTGCCAGCAGTGAAGCGCGGGTGGGCGAGCAGTACTTC
CASSEARVGEQYF
>TRBJ2-1|TRBV5-4|TRBD1|.
TGTGCCAGCAGCTCCTGGGACAGAGGATCTCAAGGGAGCTCCTACAATGAGCAGTTCTTC
CASSSWDRGSQGSSYNEQFF
>TRBJ2-2|TRBV18|.|.
TGTGCCAGCTCAAGGACATCCGGGGAGCTGTTTTTT
CASSRTSGELFF
>TRBJ1-1|TRBV18|.|.
TGTGCCAGCTCCCGTAGGTCCTTAGAGAACACTGAAGCTTTCTTT
CASSRRSLENTEAFF
>TRBJ2-2|TRBV16|.|.
TGTGCCAGCAGCCTTACAGGGTCGAACACCGGGGAGCTGTTTTTT
CASSLTGSNTGELFF
>TRBJ2-1|TRBV5-1|TRBD2|.
TGCGCCAGCACCCCAAGCGGGAGGAGTCCGGGTGAGCAGTTCTTC
CASTPSGRSPGEQFF
>TRBJ2-5|TRBV5-1|.|.
TGCGCCAGCAGCTTGGACCTGACTAGTGGGCGGCAGTACTTC
CASSLDLTSGRQYF
>TRBJ2-5|TRBV2|TRBD1|.
TGTGCCAGCAGCTCGGGACAGGGGAGGGGGACCCAGTACTTC
CASSSGQGRGTQYF
>TRBJ2-7|TRBV5-1|.|.
TGCGCCAGCAGGTACACAGGGAGGTTGCACTTC
CASRYTGRLHF
>TRBJ1-5|TRBV28|.|.
TGTGCCAGCAGTTTAGGGGCCAGGGGCCAGCATTTT
CASSLGARGQHF
>TRBJ1-1|TRBV9|.|once
TGTGCCAGCAGCCGAGGGGAGGGTAGGGGGACTGAAGCTTTCTTT
CASSRGEGRGTEAFF
>TRBJ2-7|TRBV28|.|.
.
CASSWALGSYF
>TRBJ2-5|TRBV6-1|.|.
TGTGCCAGCAGTGAGTTTTTGGAGACCCAGTACTTC
CASSEFLETQYF
>TRBJ1-4|TRBV5-4|.|.
TGTGCCAGCAGCTCCCAAGGCACTAATGAAAAACTGTTTTTT
CASSSQGTNEKLFF
>TRBJ2-5|TRBV7-7|TRBD2|.
TGTGCTAGCAGCTCGGGGGGAGTTTCCCAAGAGACCCAGTACTTC
CASSSGGVSQETQYF
>TRBJ2-7|TRBV5-6|.|.
TGTGCCAGCAGCGCCGCCTACGAGCAGTACTTC
CASSAAYEQYF
>TRBJ1-2|TRBV5-1|.|.
TGCGCCAGCAGCGTAAATGGCCAGGGTCCCTATGGCTACACCTTC
CASSVNGQGPYGYTF
>TRBJ2-7|TRBV9|.|.
TGTGCCAGCAGCCCCTGGGGTAGCGGTTTCTACGAGCAGTACTTC
CASSPWGSGFYEQYF
>TRBJ1-5|TRBV28|TRBD1|.
TGTGCCAGCAGTTTCGACAGGGCCAATCAGCCCCAGCATTTT
CASSFDRANQPQHF
>TRBJ2-7|TRBV7-5|.|.
TGTGCCAGAAGCTTTACCCGGGTCTCCTACGAGCAGTACTTC
CARSFTRVSYEQYF
>TRBJ2-2|TRBV5-1|.|.
TGCGCCAGCAGCCAGGGAACGGGACTCTTAGTATCCGGGGAGCTGTTTTTT
CASSQGTGLLVSGELFF
>TRBJ1-4|TRBV28|TRBD1|.
TGTGCCAGCAGTGCTCCGGGGACAGGGGGCAAAAAACTGTTTTTT
CASSAPGTGGKKLFF
>TRBJ2-7|TRBV4-1|TRBD2|.
TGCGCCAGCAGCCAAGTCCCCGTGGGGAGGGGCTACGAGCAGTACTTC
CASSQVPVGRGYEQYF
>TRBJ2-5|TRBV7-6|.|.
TGTGCCAGCAGCTTAGTCTCTCAGACGACCCAGTACTTC
CASSLVSQTTQYF
>TRBJ1-2|TRBV10-2|.|.
TGCGCCAGCAGTGGGGGCAACAACTATGGCTACACCTTC
CASSGGNNYGYTF
>TRBJ2-2|TRBV28|.|.
TGTGCCAGCAGTGGTCCAAGCCCCGCGAACACCGGGGAGCTGTTTTTT
CASSGPSPANTGELFF
>TRBJ1-1|TRBV29-1|.|.
TGCAGCGTTGAAGGGCAGGGGAACACTGAAGCTTTCTTT
CSVEGQGNTEAFF
>TRBJ1-2|TRBV29-1|TRBD1|once
TGCAGCGTTGAGGGACAGGGGGCGATCCAGGGCTACACCTTC
CSVEGQGAIQGYTF
>TRBJ2-5|TRBV29-1|.|.
TGCAGCGTTGGGGCGAATCAAGAGACCCAGTACTTC
CSVGANQETQYF
>TRBJ1-5|TRBV19|TRBD1|.
TGTGCCAGTACCAGGGACAGCATAAGCAATCAGCCCCAGCATTTT
CASTRDSISNQPQHF
>TRBJ1-3|TRBV7-8|.|.
TGTGCCAGCAGCCCCCACCCGACTGGAAACACCATATATTTT
CASSPHPTGNTIYF
>TRBJ2-7|TRBV6-5|.|.
TGTGCCACAAAGGGGGACTCCTACGAGCAGTACTTC
CATKGDSYEQYF
>TRBJ2-7|TRBV28|.|.
TGTGCCAGCAGTTTATTCGGGGTGTCTAGAGAGCAGTACTTC
CASSLFGVSREQYF
>TRBJ2-3|TRBV7-9|.|.
TGTGCCAGCAGCCCCCGGGGCCCAGATACGCAGTATTTT
CASSPRGPDTQYF